There are many counts of the clone carrying this TCR beta chain. This entry belongs to a study of T cells after yellow fever vaccination. Per germline, CDR1 KGHDR and CDR2 SFDVKD. This CDR3 region has 15 residues. Trimming shortened V by 2 bases and J by 6 bases, and 13 bases separated the two germline ends. TCRdb analysed the 5' RACE reads with MiXCR anew, one entry per CDR3 protein. The data hold some 390,000 distinct CDR3 sequences, with 6.2% observed a single time. The material sequenced was PBMCs, taken 5 days after the yellow fever booster vaccination. This chain uses TRBV24-1 with TRBJ2-1; D might be TRBD1 (5 bases). The TCR sequence derives from a man between 25 and 39 years old who received the YFV17D yellow fever vaccine. This chain's CDR3 is CATSDSGLLVNEQFF. The CDR3 DNA is TGTGCCACCAGTGATTCAGGGTTACTTGTCAATGAGCAGTTCTTC.